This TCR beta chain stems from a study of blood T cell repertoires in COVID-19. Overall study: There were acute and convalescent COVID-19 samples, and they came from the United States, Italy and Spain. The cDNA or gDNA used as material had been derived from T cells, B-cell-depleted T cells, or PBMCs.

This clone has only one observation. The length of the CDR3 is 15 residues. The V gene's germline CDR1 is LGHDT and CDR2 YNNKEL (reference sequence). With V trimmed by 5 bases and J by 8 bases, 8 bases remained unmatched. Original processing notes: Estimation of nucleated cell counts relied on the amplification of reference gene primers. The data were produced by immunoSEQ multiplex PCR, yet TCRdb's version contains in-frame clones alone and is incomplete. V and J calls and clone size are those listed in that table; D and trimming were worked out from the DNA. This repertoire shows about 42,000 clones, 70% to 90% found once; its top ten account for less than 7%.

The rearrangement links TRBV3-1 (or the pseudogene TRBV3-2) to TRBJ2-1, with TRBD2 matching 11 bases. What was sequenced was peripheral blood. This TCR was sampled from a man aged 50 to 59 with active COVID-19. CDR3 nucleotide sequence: TGTGCCAGCAGCAAACCACTAGCGGGAGTTTATGAGCAGTTCTTC. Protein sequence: CASSKPLAGVYEQFF.